These T cell receptor beta chains were read from a single sample in a study of OX40 agonist ivuxolimab in advanced cancers. The repertoire was sequenced with immunoSEQ multiplex PCR; TCRdb's copy has only in-frame clones and lacks some. Here the sample spans roughly 86,000 clones, roughly 90% being singletons. The starting material was CD4+ or CD8+ T cells sorted from blood, obtained in a trial of the OX40 agonist ivuxolimab. The receptors derive from an adult with an advanced solid tumor such as melanoma, head and neck, liver or kidney cancer. CDR3s include the opening cysteine and the closing phenylalanine or tryptophan. D genes are given only for firm matches. Clone size appears in some rows only: once, few, many, or a class for an expanded clone.

clone size: NA; J gene: TRBJ2-7; V gene: TRBV28; D gene: NA; CDR3 protein: CASRRQLSYEQYF; CDR3 DNA: TGTGCCAGCAGAAGACAGTTAAGCTACGAGCAGTACTTC
clone size: NA; J gene: TRBJ2-1; V gene: TRBV28; D gene: NA; CDR3 protein: CASSDTKYNEQFF; CDR3 DNA: TGTGCCAGCTCGGACACAAAATACAATGAGCAGTTCTTC
clone size: NA; J gene: TRBJ1-4; V gene: TRBV6-6; D gene: TRBD1; CDR3 protein: CASSRTGGKLFF; CDR3 DNA: TGTGCCAGCAGCCGGACAGGGGGAAAACTGTTTTTT
clone size: NA; J gene: TRBJ2-3; V gene: TRBV5-1; D gene: NA; CDR3 protein: CASSLDVSGFIPDTQYF; CDR3 DNA: TGCGCCAGCAGCTTGGATGTGTCAGGGTTTATTCCAGATACGCAGTATTTT
clone size: few; J gene: TRBJ1-3; V gene: TRBV6-5; D gene: TRBD1; CDR3 protein: CASSVTGSGNTIYF; CDR3 DNA: TGTGCCAGCAGTGTGACAGGGTCTGGAAACACCATATATTTT
clone size: NA; J gene: TRBJ1-1; V gene: TRBV19; D gene: TRBD1; CDR3 protein: CASSIEGTGGTRRTEAFF; CDR3 DNA: TGTGCCAGTAGTATAGAAGGGACAGGGGGGACTCGGAGGACTGAAGCTTTCTTT
clone size: NA; J gene: TRBJ1-1; V gene: TRBV5-6; D gene: NA; CDR3 protein: CASSLGSGRLNTEAFF; CDR3 DNA: TGTGCCAGCAGCTTGGGGTCAGGCCGACTGAACACTGAAGCTTTCTTT
clone size: few; J gene: TRBJ2-5; V gene: TRBV5-1; D gene: TRBD2; CDR3 protein: CASGRGSQETQYF; CDR3 DNA: TGCGCCAGCGGGAGGGGCAGCCAAGAGACCCAGTACTTC
clone size: NA; J gene: TRBJ2-5; V gene: TRBV4-2; D gene: NA; CDR3 protein: CASSQGTGDWSETQYF; CDR3 DNA: TGTGCCAGCAGCCAAGGGACGGGAGATTGGTCGGAGACCCAGTACTTC
clone size: NA; J gene: TRBJ1-5; V gene: TRBV6-5; D gene: NA; CDR3 protein: CASSSTDNQPQHF; CDR3 DNA: TGTGCCAGCAGTTCGACAGACAATCAGCCCCAGCATTTT
clone size: once; J gene: TRBJ2-3; V gene: TRBV2; D gene: NA; CDR3 protein: CASRSLGGRTDTQYF; CDR3 DNA: TGTGCCAGCCGATCTCTAGGTGGGAGGACTGATACGCAGTATTTT
clone size: NA; J gene: TRBJ2-1; V gene: TRBV5-1; D gene: NA; CDR3 protein: CASSLTVSSYNEQFF; CDR3 DNA: TGCGCCAGCAGCTTAACGGTTAGCTCCTACAATGAGCAGTTCTTC
clone size: NA; J gene: TRBJ2-7; V gene: TRBV6-5; D gene: TRBD2; CDR3 protein: CASSTRGGSSYEQYF; CDR3 DNA: TGTGCCAGCAGCACTCGGGGCGGGAGCTCCTACGAGCAGTACTTC
clone size: once; J gene: TRBJ2-3; V gene: TRBV7-9; D gene: NA; CDR3 protein: CASSSYPLGTDTQYF; CDR3 DNA: TGTGCCAGCAGCTCCTACCCCCTTGGCACAGATACGCAGTATTTT
clone size: NA; J gene: TRBJ1-5; V gene: TRBV14; D gene: NA; CDR3 protein: CASSQGRNQPQHF; CDR3 DNA: TGTGCCAGCAGCCAAGGACGGAATCAGCCCCAGCATTTT
clone size: NA; J gene: TRBJ2-5; V gene: TRBV9; D gene: TRBD2; CDR3 protein: CASSVGTSGRMETQYF; CDR3 DNA: TGTGCCAGCAGCGTAGGGACTAGCGGGAGGATGGAGACCCAGTACTTC
clone size: NA; J gene: TRBJ2-7; V gene: TRBV14; D gene: TRBD2; CDR3 protein: CASSQAFTSGYEQYF; CDR3 DNA: TGTGCCAGCAGCCAAGCCTTTACTAGCGGCTACGAGCAGTACTTC
clone size: NA; J gene: TRBJ2-3; V gene: TRBV2; D gene: NA; CDR3 protein: CAGAGSPADTQYF; CDR3 DNA: TGTGCCGGAGCGGGCTCCCCAGCAGATACGCAGTATTTT
clone size: NA; J gene: TRBJ2-2; V gene: TRBV28; D gene: TRBD2; CDR3 protein: CASTPLAGGPNTGELFF; CDR3 DNA: TGTGCCAGCACCCCCCTAGCGGGAGGGCCGAACACCGGGGAGCTGTTTTTT
clone size: once; J gene: TRBJ2-3; V gene: TRBV28; D gene: NA; CDR3 protein: CASSLVLDTQYF; CDR3 DNA: TGTGCCAGCAGTTTGGTGCTGGATACGCAGTATTTT
clone size: NA; J gene: TRBJ1-1; V gene: TRBV18; D gene: NA; CDR3 protein: CASSPKENTEAFF; CDR3 DNA: TGTGCCAGCTCGCCTAAGGAGAACACTGAAGCTTTCTTT
clone size: NA; J gene: TRBJ1-6; V gene: TRBV4-2; D gene: TRBD1; CDR3 protein: CASSQLGAGQGGSYNSPLHF; CDR3 DNA: TGTGCCAGCAGCCAATTGGGGGCGGGACAGGGGGGATCCTATAATTCACCCCTCCACTTT
clone size: NA; J gene: TRBJ1-1; V gene: TRBV13; D gene: TRBD1; CDR3 protein: CASSPGQGLNTEAFF; CDR3 DNA: TGTGCCAGCAGCCCTGGACAGGGACTGAACACTGAAGCTTTCTTT
clone size: NA; J gene: TRBJ2-1; V gene: TRBV7-8; D gene: TRBD1; CDR3 protein: CASAPRTGPTGFF; CDR3 DNA: TGTGCCAGCGCACCCCGGACAGGACCTACCGGGTTCTTC
clone size: NA; J gene: TRBJ1-1; V gene: TRBV4-3; D gene: TRBD1; CDR3 protein: CASSQDPGGNTEAFF; CDR3 DNA: TGCGCCAGCAGCCAAGATCCAGGGGGGAACACTGAAGCTTTCTTT
clone size: NA; J gene: TRBJ2-5; V gene: TRBV4-2; D gene: TRBD2; CDR3 protein: CASSGGTSGRLGETQYF; CDR3 DNA: TGTGCCAGCAGCGGAGGGACTAGCGGGAGACTAGGGGAGACCCAGTACTTC
clone size: NA; J gene: TRBJ2-5; V gene: TRBV6-5; D gene: NA; CDR3 protein: CASSPGGNQETQYF; CDR3 DNA: TGTGCCAGCAGCCCCGGCGGGAACCAAGAGACCCAGTACTTC
clone size: NA; J gene: TRBJ2-7; V gene: TRBV2; D gene: NA; CDR3 protein: CATTRGDSHYEQYF; CDR3 DNA: TGTGCCACCACGAGGGGGGACAGCCACTACGAGCAGTACTTC
clone size: NA; J gene: TRBJ2-2; V gene: TRBV10-1; D gene: NA; CDR3 protein: CARHRNTGELFF; CDR3 DNA: TGCGCCAGACACAGGAACACCGGGGAGCTGTTTTTT
clone size: NA; J gene: TRBJ1-4; V gene: TRBV7-2; D gene: NA; CDR3 protein: CASSSVGGGEKLFF; CDR3 DNA: TGTGCCAGCAGCTCGGTCGGGGGCGGCGAAAAACTGTTTTTT
clone size: once; J gene: TRBJ2-1; V gene: TRBV6-5; D gene: TRBD1; CDR3 protein: CASRSSRDRGHEQFF; CDR3 DNA: TGTGCCAGCAGAAGTAGCCGGGACAGGGGGCATGAGCAGTTCTTC
clone size: NA; J gene: TRBJ2-5; V gene: TRBV7-2; D gene: NA; CDR3 protein: CASSLGGGGETQYF; CDR3 DNA: TGTGCCAGCAGCTTAGGGGGAGGAGGAGAGACCCAGTACTTC
clone size: NA; J gene: TRBJ2-2; V gene: TRBV4-1; D gene: TRBD1; CDR3 protein: CASMGQATGELFF; CDR3 DNA: TGCGCCAGCATGGGACAGGCCACCGGGGAGCTGTTTTTT
clone size: NA; J gene: TRBJ1-4; V gene: TRBV18; D gene: TRBD1; CDR3 protein: CASSLLTGDYEKLFF; CDR3 DNA: TGTGCCAGCTCACTCCTGACAGGGGACTACGAAAAACTGTTTTTT
clone size: NA; J gene: TRBJ2-7; V gene: TRBV11-3; D gene: NA; CDR3 protein: CASSLSTYSYEQYF; CDR3 DNA: TGTGCCAGCAGCTTGTCCACCTACTCCTACGAGCAGTACTTC